These 2 T cell receptor beta chains originate from one sample sequenced in a study of T cells after yellow fever vaccination (dated by TCRdb to the late 2010s). The method was 5' RACE. The reads were generated on an Illumina NovaSeq 6000. TCRdb reprocessing: public reads trimmed at Q25 with fastp, clones called with MiXCR, in-frame beta chains kept. Merged by CDR3 protein, the rows form single entries marked with the most common genes and DNA. This sample is represented by 350,000 to 450,000 distinct CDR3 sequences; roughly a sixth of them were singletons. Around 17% of the sample is in the top ten clones. This specimen's treatment or condition label, per the study, means: live attenuated yellow fever vaccine strain. Here the sequenced sample was PBMCs, taken before the yellow fever booster vaccination. These receptors were taken from a man between 18 and 35 years old who received the YFV17D yellow fever vaccine.

This clonotype was seen a handful of times. The V and J genes are TRBV6-2 or TRBV6-3 and TRBJ2-3; TRBD1 aligns across 11 bases. Trimming at V came to 2 bases and at J to 6 bases, leaving 7 bases not matched to a gene. The CDR3 is made up of 16 amino acids. CDR1 MNHEY and CDR2 SVGEGT come from the germline V gene. As DNA, the CDR3 is TGTGCCAGCAGTTACGGGGGACAGGGGGAGGTGGATACGCAGTATTTT. Translated, it gives CASSYGGQGEVDTQYF.

A few counts support this clonotype. J is TRBJ1-2 and V is TRBV6-1; 8 bases map to TRBD1. V dropped 2 bases and J dropped 2; count of bases not matched to a gene: 4. The CDR3 runs to 15 residues. Germline lookup yields CDR1 MNHNS and CDR2 SASEGT. The CDR3 reads CASSEPTGGNYGYTF. CDR3 coding DNA: TGTGCCAGCAGTGAACCAACAGGGGGGAACTATGGCTACACCTTC.